These T cell receptor beta chains were read from a single sample in a study of regulatory T cells in long-lasting Graves disease. One entry per CDR3 protein results from TCRdb running MiXCR on the multiplex PCR reads. The sample lists 200,000 to 300,000 distinct CDR3 sequences, 20% to 25% seen once, with approximately 14% in the top ten. Sequencing was performed on peripheral blood mononuclear cells (PBMCs), taken at new diagnosis, from a patient treated with antithyroid drugs. The source of these receptors is a female donor with Graves disease. Both conserved end residues are part of each CDR3. A D gene is named only where the DNA matches it firmly. Only some rows state a clone size, as once, few, many or a class for expanded clones.

D gene: TRBD2; clone size: -; J gene: TRBJ2-1; V gene: TRBV7-2; CDR3 DNA: TGCGCCAGCAGCCACGAAGGCTTCCTAGCGGGACTCAATGAGCAGTTCTTC; CDR3 protein: CASSHEGFLAGLNEQFF
D gene: TRBD2; clone size: many; J gene: TRBJ2-1; V gene: TRBV6-1; CDR3 DNA: TGTGCCAGCAGCTCTAGCGGGAGATCGAGTTCCTACAATGAGCAGTTCTTC; CDR3 protein: CASSSSGRSSSYNEQFF
D gene: TRBD2; clone size: many; J gene: TRBJ2-7; V gene: TRBV3-1; CDR3 DNA: TGTGCCAGCAGCCAGGGACTAGGGCTCTACGAGCAGTACTTC; CDR3 protein: CASSQGLGLYEQYF
D gene: TRBD1; clone size: many; J gene: TRBJ1-4; V gene: TRBV28; CDR3 DNA: TGTGCCAGCAGTTTAGTTCCCCGGACAGGGGCTGACGAAAAACTGTTTTTT; CDR3 protein: CASSLVPRTGADEKLFF
D gene: TRBD1; clone size: -; J gene: TRBJ2-5; V gene: TRBV7-9; CDR3 DNA: TGTGCCAGCAGCTTTGTCGGGACAGGGAAAGAGACCCAGTACTTC; CDR3 protein: CASSFVGTGKETQYF
D gene: -; clone size: many; J gene: TRBJ1-4; V gene: TRBV5-1; CDR3 DNA: TGCGCCAGCAGCTTGGTTCAGAGAACTAATGAAAAACTGTTTTTT; CDR3 protein: CASSLVQRTNEKLFF
D gene: -; clone size: many; J gene: TRBJ1-1; V gene: TRBV18; CDR3 DNA: TGTGCCAGCTCAAGATTGACTGAAGCTTTCTTT; CDR3 protein: CASSRLTEAFF
D gene: -; clone size: few; J gene: TRBJ1-3; V gene: TRBV20-1; CDR3 DNA: TGCAGTGCTAGAGGCGGAGGGGGAGCTGGAAACACCATATATTTT; CDR3 protein: CSARGGGGAGNTIYF
D gene: -; clone size: few; J gene: TRBJ1-2; V gene: TRBV5-4; CDR3 DNA: TGTGCCAGCAGCTTGCAGGCGCCGGGACGAGGGAGGTATGGCTACACCTTC; CDR3 protein: CASSLQAPGRGRYGYTF
D gene: -; clone size: few; J gene: TRBJ1-2; V gene: TRBV6-1; CDR3 DNA: TGTGCCAGCAGTGATCAGCGACCGGGGGGGGCGCATGGCTACACCTTC; CDR3 protein: CASSDQRPGGAHGYTF
D gene: -; clone size: -; J gene: TRBJ2-3; V gene: TRBV4-1; CDR3 DNA: TGCGCCAGCAGCCAAGAGGGGGCTGGAGATACGCAGTATTTT; CDR3 protein: CASSQEGAGDTQYF
D gene: -; clone size: many; J gene: TRBJ2-3; V gene: TRBV18; CDR3 DNA: TGTGCCAGCTCCGGGTCCCTTAGCACAGATACGCAGTATTTT; CDR3 protein: CASSGSLSTDTQYF
D gene: TRBD2; clone size: many; J gene: TRBJ2-1; V gene: TRBV20-1; CDR3 DNA: TGCAGTGCTAGAGTATCTTGGGGACTACAGTTTAATGAGCAGTTCTTC; CDR3 protein: CSARVSWGLQFNEQFF
D gene: -; clone size: many; J gene: TRBJ1-2; V gene: TRBV20-1; CDR3 DNA: TGCAGTGCTTCGTTACACCGCTATGGCTACACCTTC; CDR3 protein: CSASLHRYGYTF
D gene: TRBD1; clone size: many; J gene: TRBJ2-5; V gene: TRBV11-2; CDR3 DNA: TGTGCCAGCAGTCTAACGACAGGGGGAAGGGAGACCCAGTACTTC; CDR3 protein: CASSLTTGGRETQYF
D gene: -; clone size: many; J gene: TRBJ2-7; V gene: TRBV5-1; CDR3 DNA: TGCGCCAGCAGCTTCCTGGGGGCCACCTACGAGCAGTACTTC; CDR3 protein: CASSFLGATYEQYF
D gene: TRBD2; clone size: many; J gene: TRBJ2-5; V gene: TRBV3-1; CDR3 DNA: TGTGCCAGCAGCGTACTGGGGGGGGAAACCCAGTACTTC; CDR3 protein: CASSVLGGETQYF
D gene: TRBD2; clone size: many; J gene: TRBJ2-5; V gene: TRBV11-2; CDR3 DNA: TGTGCCAGCAGCTCCGGACTAGCGGGGGGGCAAGAGACCCAGTACTTC; CDR3 protein: CASSSGLAGGQETQYF
D gene: -; clone size: -; J gene: TRBJ2-3; V gene: TRBV11-3; CDR3 DNA: TGTGCCAGCAGCCCGAGGGAGGGCACAGATACGCAGTATTTT; CDR3 protein: CASSPREGTDTQYF
D gene: -; clone size: many; J gene: TRBJ2-3; V gene: TRBV9; CDR3 DNA: TGTGCCAGCAGCGGACACCGGGACCCCCGGGCAGATACGCAGTATTTT; CDR3 protein: CASSGHRDPRADTQYF
D gene: -; clone size: many; J gene: TRBJ2-7; V gene: TRBV5-5; CDR3 DNA: TGTGCCAGCAGCTTGGGAAGGCGGCAGGGGTCGCTCGAGCAGTACTTC; CDR3 protein: CASSLGRRQGSLEQYF
D gene: -; clone size: few; J gene: TRBJ1-4; V gene: TRBV12-3/TRBV12-4; CDR3 DNA: TGTGCCAGCAGTTTTACTGGAAAACTGTTTTTT; CDR3 protein: CASSFTGKLFF
D gene: -; clone size: many; J gene: TRBJ2-5; V gene: TRBV6-1; CDR3 DNA: TGTGCCAGCACCCCAGGGGTGACCCAGTACTTC; CDR3 protein: CASTPGVTQYF
D gene: TRBD1; clone size: few; J gene: TRBJ2-7; V gene: TRBV7-2; CDR3 DNA: TGTGCCAGCAGCGTACAGTCGACAGGGGTTGAACTCTACGAGCAGTACTTC; CDR3 protein: CASSVQSTGVELYEQYF
D gene: TRBD1; clone size: many; J gene: TRBJ1-6; V gene: TRBV12-3/TRBV12-4; CDR3 DNA: TGTGCCAGCAGGGGGCCTACAGGGGGCTACTCACCCCTCCACTTT; CDR3 protein: CASRGPTGGYSPLHF
D gene: TRBD2; clone size: many; J gene: TRBJ2-1; V gene: TRBV2; CDR3 DNA: TGTGCCAGCAGGAACGGGAGGGCCGTAGTTGATGAGCAGTTCTTC; CDR3 protein: CASRNGRAVVDEQFF
D gene: -; clone size: few; J gene: TRBJ2-1; V gene: TRBV19; CDR3 DNA: TGTGCCAGTAATAACGGGGGATACAATGAGCAGTTCTTC; CDR3 protein: CASNNGGYNEQFF
D gene: TRBD1; clone size: many; J gene: TRBJ2-7; V gene: TRBV6-2/TRBV6-3; CDR3 DNA: TGTGCCAGCAGTAAGGACAGGTACTACGAGCAGTACTTC; CDR3 protein: CASSKDRYYEQYF
D gene: TRBD1; clone size: many; J gene: TRBJ1-1; V gene: TRBV20-1; CDR3 DNA: TGCAGTGCCAGGACAGGAGTAAACACTGAAGCTTTCTTT; CDR3 protein: CSARTGVNTEAFF
D gene: TRBD1; clone size: many; J gene: TRBJ1-1; V gene: TRBV6-2/TRBV6-3; CDR3 DNA: TGTGCCAGCAGTTTCGGACCGGGACAGGGGGCTCTTACTGAAGCTTTCTTT; CDR3 protein: CASSFGPGQGALTEAFF
D gene: TRBD2; clone size: many; J gene: TRBJ2-1; V gene: TRBV6-2/TRBV6-3; CDR3 DNA: TGTGCCAGCAGTTACTCTCCCCCTAGCGGAATATACAATGAGCAGTTCTTC; CDR3 protein: CASSYSPPSGIYNEQFF
D gene: TRBD1; clone size: many; J gene: TRBJ2-1; V gene: TRBV7-9; CDR3 DNA: TGTGCCAGCAGCTTGGGACAGGGAATCAATGAGCAGTTCTTC; CDR3 protein: CASSLGQGINEQFF
D gene: -; clone size: medium-sized; J gene: TRBJ2-7; V gene: TRBV27; CDR3 DNA: TGTGCCAGCGCCGGACCTACTACGGGCGAGCAGTACTTC; CDR3 protein: CASAGPTTGEQYF
D gene: TRBD2; clone size: -; J gene: TRBJ2-5; V gene: TRBV30; CDR3 DNA: TGTGCCTGGAGTCCTGGGGGGGGAGGCCAAGAGACCCAGTACTTC; CDR3 protein: CAWSPGGGGQETQYF
D gene: TRBD2; clone size: many; J gene: TRBJ2-1; V gene: TRBV7-6; CDR3 DNA: TGTGCCAGCAGCTTGGATCTAGCGGGGTACAATGAGCAGTTCTTC; CDR3 protein: CASSLDLAGYNEQFF
D gene: -; clone size: many; J gene: TRBJ2-7; V gene: TRBV7-9; CDR3 DNA: TGTGCCAGCAGCCTAGATAAAGTGGGAAGCTACGAGCAGTACTTC; CDR3 protein: CASSLDKVGSYEQYF
D gene: TRBD2; clone size: many; J gene: TRBJ2-1; V gene: TRBV4-2; CDR3 DNA: TGTGCCAGCAGCCAAACTCTAGCGGGGGCCAATGAGCAGTTCTTC; CDR3 protein: CASSQTLAGANEQFF
D gene: TRBD1; clone size: few; J gene: TRBJ2-7; V gene: TRBV6-1; CDR3 DNA: TGTGCCAGCAGACCAGGGGGCTCCTACGAGCAGTACTTC; CDR3 protein: CASRPGGSYEQYF
D gene: TRBD2; clone size: -; J gene: TRBJ2-3; V gene: TRBV7-8; CDR3 DNA: TGTGCCAGCAGCTCCCAGCTAGCGGGAGCCCGGGATACGCAGTATTTT; CDR3 protein: CASSSQLAGARDTQYF
D gene: TRBD2; clone size: -; J gene: TRBJ2-7; V gene: TRBV6-9; CDR3 DNA: TGTGCCAGCAGTTCCGGGACTAGCAGATCCTACGAGCAGTACTTC; CDR3 protein: CASSSGTSRSYEQYF
D gene: -; clone size: few; J gene: TRBJ2-5; V gene: TRBV6-1; CDR3 DNA: TGTGCCACCATCAACTCGTACCAAGAGACCCAGTACTTC; CDR3 protein: CATINSYQETQYF
D gene: TRBD2; clone size: many; J gene: TRBJ2-1; V gene: TRBV20-1; CDR3 DNA: TGCAGTGCTAGAAACACCGGGACTAGCGGGGGGAACCAGTTCTTC; CDR3 protein: CSARNTGTSGGNQFF
D gene: -; clone size: -; J gene: TRBJ2-1; V gene: TRBV5-6; CDR3 DNA: TGTGCCAGCAGCTGGATTAGCCTTAGGCCCTACAATGAGCAGTTCTTC; CDR3 protein: CASSWISLRPYNEQFF
D gene: TRBD1; clone size: many; J gene: TRBJ1-2; V gene: TRBV7-3; CDR3 DNA: TGTGCCAGCAGCTTTGACAGGGAGATGGGCTACACCTTC; CDR3 protein: CASSFDREMGYTF
D gene: -; clone size: once; J gene: TRBJ1-5; V gene: TRBV6-1; CDR3 DNA: TGTGCCAGCAGTAAATACGCCCTCAATGGGGACCAGCCCCAGCATTTT; CDR3 protein: CASSKYALNGDQPQHF
D gene: -; clone size: few; J gene: TRBJ2-3; V gene: TRBV4-2; CDR3 DNA: TGTGCCAGCAGCCTACGGACTAGCACAGATACGCAGTATTTT; CDR3 protein: CASSLRTSTDTQYF
D gene: TRBD1; clone size: many; J gene: TRBJ2-5; V gene: TRBV7-3; CDR3 DNA: TGTGCCAGCAGCTTCCGAGGGGGCCCTGAAGAGACCCAGTACTTC; CDR3 protein: CASSFRGGPEETQYF